The clone carrying this T cell receptor beta chain has a count of ten or more. Its target is not known. The sample comes from a study of T cells in Graves' hyperthyroidism and ophthalmopathy. Study information: Peripheral blood was collected at initial diagnosis, before any treatment.

Notes on the study in general: Classification by a 13 V-J model distinguished ophthalmopathy from stable hyperthyroidism.

The ends lost 5 bases at V and 6 bases at J; junction bases unmatched: 15. The CDR3 loop spans 16 amino acids. Germline CDR1 MDHEN, CDR2 SYDVKM. Diagnostic decisions used clinical symptoms, serum thyroxine and TRAb, thyroid ultrasound and orbital computed tomography. It was 8 to 10 ml of fresh peripheral blood that supplied the PBMCs. What was amplified from RNA transcripts were TCR beta CDR3 regions. Researchers ran a first-round RT-PCR on the TCR CDR3 using the HTBI primer set. TCRdb re-analysed the multiplex PCR reads in MiXCR, keeping a single row per CDR3 protein. In the table there are around 450,000 distinct CDR3 sequences, roughly 15% of which are singletons.

This sequence originates from a woman aged 18 to 35 with Graves' hyperthyroidism. The sample consisted of blood. The rearrangement links TRBV28 to TRBJ2-7; 8 bases map to TRBD2. The CDR3 nucleotides read TGTGCCAGCAGTGGGGGTGGGGCGGGAGGTCTCTCCGAGCAGTACTTC. Amino acids: CASSGGGAGGLSEQYF.